This T cell receptor (beta chain) is from a study of T cells in Graves' hyperthyroidism and ophthalmopathy. Between the trimmed V and J ends, which lost 10 bases and 5 bases, there was a span of 20 bases. There are 14 residues in the CDR3. The germline V gene encodes CDR1 SNHLY and CDR2 FYNNEI. Amplification yielded TCR beta CDR3 regions, with RNA transcripts as the source. Primed by the HTBI set, a first-round RT-PCR was run on the TCR CDR3. From the multiplex PCR reads, TCRdb called clonotypes with MiXCR, one entry per CDR3 protein. This repertoire shows about 560,000 distinct CDR3 sequences, approximately 44% found once; its top ten account for 6.5% to 9%. In this sample, this clonotype turned up many times.

The sequence came from a woman between 18 and 30 years old with Graves' hyperthyroidism. Sequenced sample: peripheral blood or thyroid tissue (not recorded which). The chain couples TRBV2 to TRBJ1-2; D call uncertain. Here the CDR3 DNA reads TGTGCCACGACCTTAGAGGGCTGGGATTATGGCTACACCTTC. This codes for CATTLEGWDYGYTF.